This T cell receptor (beta chain) stems from a study of cytomegalovirus exposure and HLA in healthy donors. For the study at large: Early release data held 85 million or so unique TCRs from HLA-typed donors.

Participants comprised healthy donors of bone marrow. Notes on this clone: The antigen remains undetermined.

Study outcomes and limitations: Analysis performed later showed TCR beta chains linked to HLA being more clonally expanded than equally common others. Indistinguishability led to the exclusion of some V segments, TRBV6-2 and TRBV6-3 included.

PCR employed 60 Vbeta and 13 Jbeta primers. The protocol was immunoSEQ multiplex PCR, while the TCRdb copy is restricted to in-frame clones and leaves out a portion. The table records roughly 150,000 clones, 60% to 80% of them present only once. Germline V gene sequence: CDR1 SGHVS, CDR2 FNYEAQ. V dropped 5 bases and J dropped 6; count of bases not matched to a gene: 8. The CDR3 sequence is 14 residues long. Sequenced: PBMCs. The V gene is TRBV7-6, the J gene TRBJ2-7; 9 positions match TRBD1. This sequence originates from a man aged 18 to 30 in good health and CMV-seropositive. Written as DNA, the CDR3 is TGTGCCAGCAGCCCCTGGGACAGGGTCGGCGAGCAGTACTTC. Protein: CASSPWDRVGEQYF. Using reference TRBV7-6 and TRBJ2-7 for the parts outside the CDR3, the full variable domain is GAGVSQSPRYKVTKRGQDVALRCDPISGHVSLYWYRQALGQGPEFLTYFNYEAQQDKSGLPNDRFSAERPEGSISTLTIQRTEQRDSAMYRCASSPWDRVGEQYFGPGTRLTVT.